A single sample gave rise to the 6 T cell receptor beta chains below, sequenced in a study of cytomegalovirus exposure and HLA in healthy donors. PCR primers comprised 60 Vbeta and 13 Jbeta primers. TCRdb's copy holds only in-frame clones and misses some; the assay was immunoSEQ multiplex PCR. The data show 100,000 to 150,000 clones, with around three quarters seen just once and roughly 3% held by the top ten. The sequenced sample consisted of PBMCs. These receptor sequences come from a woman aged 45-65 years in good health and CMV-seronegative.

This chain joins TRBV7-8 and TRBJ2-7; tentative D call: TRBD1 (5 bases). The CDR3 runs 14 residues. Germline V gene data show CDR1 as SGHVS and CDR2 as FQNEAQ. The V end lost 1 base, the J end lost 3 bases, and 10 bases lay between the germline ends. The CDR3 reads CASSLDMGLYEQYF. The DNA of the CDR3 is TGTGCCAGCAGCTTAGACATGGGGCTCTACGAGCAGTACTTC.

The chain combines TRBV5-4 with TRBJ2-2; D uncertain. CDR3 length equals 12 residues. Germline CDR1 SGHNT, CDR2 YYREEE (reference sequence). V was shortened by 5 bases and J by 4 bases, with 6 bases between the two germline ends. The chain's CDR3 is CASSPSTGELFF. The CDR3 nucleotides are TGTGCCAGCAGTCCGTCCACCGGGGAGCTGTTTTTT.

This rearrangement joins TRBV27 to TRBJ2-1; 10 positions agree with TRBD2. The CDR3 totals 20 residues. Looked up from germline, CDR1 is MNHEY and CDR2 is SMNVEV (reference sequence). Trimming at V came to 4 bases and at J to 7 bases, leaving 22 bases not matched to a gene. This CDR3 is CASSSSTGPLGLATPNEQFF. In DNA, the CDR3 is TGTGCCAGCAGTTCCTCGACAGGGCCCCTGGGACTAGCGACACCTAATGAGCAGTTCTTC.

J is TRBJ1-2 and V is TRBV30; no definite D call. V was shortened by 4 bases and J by 3 bases, with 12 bases between the two germline ends. CDR1 GTSNPN and CDR2 SVGIG come from the germline V gene (reference sequence). The CDR3 is made up of 13 amino acids. The CDR3 DNA follows: TGTGCCTGGACGAGAAGTCGGGACTATGGCTACACCTTC. Translating gives CAWTRSRDYGYTF.

The chain carries TRBV5-1 and TRBJ2-7; D possibly corresponds to TRBD1 (5 bases). Trimming stripped 1 base from V and 4 bases from J, with 18 bases between. Germline V gene data show CDR1 as SGHRS and CDR2 as YFSETQ. This CDR3 comprises 16 residues. CDR3 coding DNA: TGCGCCAGCAGCTTGACAGGATCCGACGTGAATTACGAGCAGTACTTC. Protein product: CASSLTGSDVNYEQYF.

The chain has TRBV6-5 and TRBJ1-5; 7 nucleotides agree with TRBD1. J lost 9 bases, V lost 5 bases, and 10 bases had no gene match. The germline gives CDR1 MNHEY, CDR2 SVGAGI. The CDR3 runs to 14 residues. CDR3 residues: CASSPGGYSRPQHF. In nucleotides, the CDR3 is TGTGCCAGCAGTCCAGGGGGGTATTCACGGCCCCAGCATTTT.